Each of the 27 T cell receptor beta chains below was sequenced from the same sample in a study of cytomegalovirus exposure and HLA in healthy donors. The PCR made use of 60 Vbeta and 13 Jbeta primers. The protocol was immunoSEQ multiplex PCR, while the TCRdb copy is restricted to in-frame clones and leaves out a portion. Its table lists around 80,000 clones. The sample consisted of PBMCs. Receptors were obtained from a man in his forties in good health and CMV-seronegative.

The gene calls are TRBV27 and TRBJ2-7, with TRBD2 as a possible D gene (5 bases). The V gene's germline CDR1 is MNHEY and CDR2 SMNVEV (reference sequence). The CDR3 runs 14 residues. V was cut by 2 bases and J by 2 bases, with 10 bases left in between. The CDR3 nucleotides read TGTGCCAGCAGTTTAGTTGGGAGCCCCTACGAGCAGTACTTC. This translates into CASSLVGSPYEQYF.

The chain combines TRBV4-1 with TRBJ2-1, with D tentatively TRBD1 (5 bases). The CDR3 has 16 amino acids. Trimming stripped 0 bases from V and 6 bases from J, with 15 bases between. Germline lookup yields CDR1 MGHRA and CDR2 YSYEKL. The CDR3 region has the DNA TGCGCCAGCAGCCAAGAAAGGACGCCCAGGGTCAATGAGCAGTTCTTC. Residues: CASSQERTPRVNEQFF.

CDR3 in amino acids: CASSIGASGGDTQYF. In DNA, the CDR3 is TGTGCCAGCAGCATCGGGGCTAGCGGGGGGGATACGCAGTATTTT. The chain recombines TRBV9 with TRBJ2-3, with 11 bases lining up with TRBD2. Germline CDR1 and CDR2: SGDLS and YYNGEE. Trimming cost V 4 bases and J 6 bases; bases outside gene matches: 7. CDR3 size: 15 residues.

This chain uses TRBV7-2 with TRBJ2-5; TRBD2 agrees at 8 bases. V dropped 2 bases and J dropped 2; count of bases not matched to a gene: 4. There are 15 residues in the CDR3. Germline V CDR1 and CDR2: SGHTA, FQGNSA. CDR3 protein: CASSLFQRGQETQYF. The CDR3 DNA follows: TGTGCCAGCAGCTTATTCCAGCGGGGGCAAGAGACCCAGTACTTC.

DNA of the CDR3: TGTGCCAGCACCCCCCCCTGGGACAGGGATTACGGCTACACCTTC. Amino acid sequence: CASTPPWDRDYGYTF. The rearrangement links TRBV28 to TRBJ1-2, with 9 bases aligning to TRBD1. Trimming at V came to 7 bases and at J to 8 bases, leaving 14 bases not matched to a gene. In germline, CDR1 is MDHEN, CDR2 SYDVKM. The CDR3 loop spans 15 amino acids.

The rearrangement joins TRBV5-4 to TRBJ2-1; TRBD2 agrees at 7 bases. Per germline, CDR1 SGHNT and CDR2 YYREEE (reference sequence). The CDR3 runs 15 residues. V shed 4 bases, J shed 4 bases, and the junction held 8 bases outside the gene matches. Here the CDR3 reads CASSQEWGGYNEQFF. CDR3 sequence (DNA): TGTGCCAGCAGCCAAGAATGGGGGGGGTACAATGAGCAGTTCTTC. The variable domain in full, with the rest retrieved from reference TRBV5-4 and TRBJ2-1, is ETGVTQSPTHLIKTRGQQVTLRCSSQSGHNTVSWYQQALGQGPQFIFQYYREEENGRGNFPPRFSGLQFPNYSSELNVNALELDDSALYLCASSQEWGGYNEQFFGPGTRLTVL.

This chain connects TRBV7-8 to TRBJ1-5; 8 bases line up with TRBD1. V gave up 4 bases and J gave up 9 bases; unmatched junction bases: 20. The CDR3 is 18 amino acids. Germline values: CDR1 SGHVS, CDR2 FQNEAQ. CDR3 nucleotide sequence: TGTGCCAGCAGCTCGGTCGTCTCGACAGGGGCCCTTTTGAGGCCCCAGCATTTT. The encoded protein is CASSSVVSTGALLRPQHF.

This sequence joins TRBV15 and TRBJ1-5; 7 positions agree with TRBD1. Unmatched junction bases numbered 14, after V lost 5 bases and J lost 7 bases. CDR1 LNHNV and CDR2 YYDKDF come from the germline V gene (reference sequence). The CDR3 is made up of 16 amino acids. CDR3 DNA: TGTGCCACCAGCCCAATCGGTGACAAACAGGGGCAGCCCCAGCATTTT. It codes for CATSPIGDKQGQPQHF.

The rearrangement uses TRBV2 and TRBJ2-4; maybe TRBD1 (5 bases). Trimming left V 5 bases short and J 4 bases short, with 9 bases between. This CDR3 has 13 amino acids. CDR1 is SNHLY and CDR2 is FYNNEI in the germline V gene. The CDR3 protein is CASSFRQKNIQYF. In nucleotides, the CDR3 is TGTGCCAGCAGTTTCCGACAGAAAAACATTCAGTACTTC.

The J gene is TRBJ2-7, the V gene TRBV7-2; 8 nucleotides line up with TRBD1. The CDR3 covers 14 residues. Germline-derived CDR1 and CDR2 are SGHTA and FQGNSA. Unmatched junction bases numbered 3, after V lost 1 base and J lost 4 bases. CDR3 sequence reads: CASSLEGQVYEQYF. In DNA, the CDR3 is TGTGCCAGCAGCTTAGAGGGACAGGTGTACGAGCAGTACTTC.

The genes are TRBV4-1 and TRBJ1-1; the match to TRBD1 covers 7 bases. CDR1 and CDR2 from the germline V gene are MGHRA and YSYEKL. This CDR3 spans 14 amino acids. V trimming: 4 bases; J trimming: 6 bases; junction bases outside the gene matches: 8. The DNA for the CDR3 is TGCGCCAGCAGCCTCACCCGACAGGGTTCTGAAGCTTTCTTT. Its protein is CASSLTRQGSEAFF.

The chain joins TRBV5-1 to TRBJ2-3; the match to TRBD1 covers 11 bases. Germline V gene lookup returns CDR1 SGHRS and CDR2 YFSETQ. The junction had 6 bases not matched to a gene; V was cut back by 3 bases and J by 3 bases. The CDR3 has 16 amino acids. Here the CDR3 DNA reads TGCGCCAGCAGCTCAACAGGACAGGGGGCGACAGATACGCAGTATTTT. Translation: CASSSTGQGATDTQYF.

This rearrangement joins TRBV29-1 to TRBJ2-5; TRBD2 aligns across 7 bases. This CDR3 contains 15 residues. J was trimmed by 7 bases and V by 3 bases; bases with no gene match: 14. CDR1 SQVTM and CDR2 ANQGSEA come from the germline V gene. CDR3 protein: CSVEGVAAGLGTQYF. The CDR3 coding sequence is TGCAGCGTTGAGGGAGTAGCAGCGGGGTTAGGGACCCAGTACTTC.

The V gene is TRBV7-6, the J gene TRBJ2-2; tentatively, D is TRBD1 (7 bases). Germline V lookup: CDR1 SGHVS, CDR2 FNYEAQ. This CDR3 spans 16 amino acids. V was pared by 2 bases and J by 2 bases, with 12 bases between. CDR3 nucleotides: TGTGCCAGCAGCTTATATCAGGGGGGTAACACCGGGGAGCTGTTTTTT. Encoded protein: CASSLYQGGNTGELFF.

The V call is TRBV5-6, the J call TRBJ1-2; no reliable D call. Germline CDR1 and CDR2: SGHDT and YYEEEE. The ends were cut back, 1 base at V and 2 bases at J, with 15 bases in the middle. The CDR3 runs 16 residues. The DNA for the CDR3 is TGTGCCAGCAGCTTGAGAGAGGGATATGGCAACTATGGCTACACCTTC. It yields the protein CASSLREGYGNYGYTF.

The gene calls are TRBV7-2 and TRBJ2-1; no clear D gene. Deletions cut 1 base from V and 6 bases from J, with 10 bases between. Germline values: CDR1 SGHTA, CDR2 FQGNSA. The CDR3 consists of 14 residues. CDR3 nucleotide sequence: TGTGCCAGCAGCTTAGTAACATCTGGCAATGAGCAGTTCTTC. It translates to CASSLVTSGNEQFF.

The V and J genes are TRBV5-1 and TRBJ2-5, with unresolved D. Looked up from germline, CDR1 is SGHRS and CDR2 is YFSETQ. The CDR3 is made up of 11 amino acids. V lost 6 bases, J lost 3 bases, and 6 bases lay in between. CDR3 protein: CASKSEETQYF. The CDR3 DNA reads as TGCGCCAGCAAGAGTGAAGAGACCCAGTACTTC. The whole variable domain, filled in from reference TRBV5-1 and TRBJ2-5, reads KAGVTQTPRYLIKTRGQQVTLSCSPISGHRSVSWYQQTPGQGLQFLFEYFSETQRNKGNFPGRFSGRQFSNSRSEMNVSTLELGDSALYLCASKSEETQYFGPGTRLLVL.

This chain connects TRBV6-5 to TRBJ1-4; 10 bases fit TRBD1. Germline V gene data show CDR1 as MNHEY and CDR2 as SVGAGI. The junction had 8 bases not matched to a gene; V was cut back by 10 bases and J by 3 bases. The CDR3 sequence is 15 residues long. The DNA for the CDR3 is TGTGCCACCCGAAGACAGGGGGCCCCTAATGAAAAACTGTTTTTT. This translates into CATRRQGAPNEKLFF.

V and J are TRBV7-2 and TRBJ2-7; D not resolved. This CDR3 is built from 13 residues. V was pared by 8 bases and J by 5 bases, with 16 bases between. The germline V gene has CDR1 SGHTA and CDR2 FQGNSA. CDR3 in amino acids: CASRKNNLNEQYF. The CDR3 nucleotides read TGTGCCAGCCGTAAGAATAACCTAAACGAGCAGTACTTC.

The V gene is TRBV11-2, the J gene TRBJ1-2, with D maybe TRBD1 (5 bases). There are 16 residues in the CDR3. Germline CDR1 and CDR2: SGHAT and FQNNGV. The V and J ends lost 5 bases and 4 bases respectively, with 20 bases between them. CDR3 sequence (DNA): TGTGCCAGCAGCCGGGGGACCCTAAGCCTCCCCTATGGCTACACCTTC. Translated, it gives CASSRGTLSLPYGYTF.

CDR3 loop: CASSLDEGGPGELFF. CDR3 sequence (DNA): TGTGCCAGCAGCTTGGATGAGGGAGGGCCCGGGGAGCTGTTTTTT. V gene TRBV5-8 combines with J gene TRBJ2-2; TRBD2 aligns across 7 bases. The CDR3 is made up of 15 amino acids. The ends lost 0 bases at V and 6 bases at J; junction bases unmatched: 5. Germline V gene lookup returns CDR1 SGHTS and CDR2 YDEGEE.

The rearrangement uses TRBV4-3 and TRBJ1-2; 7 nucleotides align to TRBD1. CDR3 length: 16 residues. Germline CDR1 reads LGHNA; CDR2 reads YSLEER. Trimming took 3 bases from V and 4 from J; bases not matched to a gene: 11. The CDR3 is CASSHPNRGGSYGYTF. CDR3 sequence (DNA): TGCGCCAGCAGCCATCCCAACAGGGGAGGTTCCTATGGCTACACCTTC.

The chain recombines TRBV7-6 with TRBJ1-1; TRBD1 matches at 8 bases. Germline V gene lookup returns CDR1 SGHVS and CDR2 FNYEAQ. The CDR3 spans 18 residues. After removal of 1 base from V and 3 bases from J, the junction contained 13 bases not matched to a gene. Written as DNA, the CDR3 is TGTGCCAGCAGCTTAGTGGCAGGGGGCATGCCGGCGGACACTGAAGCTTTCTTT. It translates to CASSLVAGGMPADTEAFF. The full variable domain, its missing parts supplied by reference TRBV7-6 and TRBJ1-1, is GAGVSQSPRYKVTKRGQDVALRCDPISGHVSLYWYRQALGQGPEFLTYFNYEAQQDKSGLPNDRFSAERPEGSISTLTIQRTEQRDSAMYRCASSLVAGGMPADTEAFFGQGTRLTVV.

This chain connects TRBV7-9 to TRBJ2-7; 8 nucleotides line up with TRBD1. The V and J ends lost 5 bases and 6 bases, in that order; junction bases with no gene match: 3. Per germline, CDR1 SEHNR and CDR2 FQNEAQ (reference sequence). The CDR3 extends over 12 amino acids. The CDR3 is CASSTTGGEQYF. The CDR3 DNA sequence: TGTGCCAGCAGCACTACAGGGGGCGAGCAGTACTTC.

The genes are TRBV7-6 and TRBJ1-4; the match to TRBD1 covers 7 bases. The germline V gene has CDR1 SGHVS and CDR2 FNYEAQ. The V gene end was trimmed by 1 base and the J gene end by 5 bases; junction bases not matched to a gene: 7. The CDR3 extends over 16 amino acids. In DNA form, the CDR3 reads TGTGCCAGCAGCTTAGTTGTGACAGGGATGAATGAAAAACTGTTTTTT. Translated, it gives CASSLVVTGMNEKLFF.

The chain carries TRBV5-4 and TRBJ2-1; 9 bases are shared with TRBD2. This CDR3 comprises 15 residues. Germline V gene sequence: CDR1 SGHNT, CDR2 YYREEE (reference sequence). J lost 6 bases, V lost 3 bases, and 7 bases had no gene match. Here the CDR3 reads CASSSGLAFANEQFF. In nucleotides, the CDR3 is TGTGCCAGCAGCTCAGGACTAGCGTTCGCCAATGAGCAGTTCTTC.

The rearrangement uses TRBV5-4 and TRBJ1-2; 12 nucleotides align to TRBD1. The CDR3 length is 18 residues. Germline assignment: CDR1 SGHNT and CDR2 YYREEE (reference sequence). J gave up 5 bases and V 4 bases, and 15 bases lay outside the gene matches. The DNA for the CDR3 is TGTGCCAGCAGCCGGGGACAGGGGGCAAACGTGCAGTGGTATGGCTACACCTTC. It codes for CASSRGQGANVQWYGYTF. The variable domain in full, with the rest retrieved from reference TRBV5-4 and TRBJ1-2, is ETGVTQSPTHLIKTRGQQVTLRCSSQSGHNTVSWYQQALGQGPQFIFQYYREEENGRGNFPPRFSGLQFPNYSSELNVNALELDDSALYLCASSRGQGANVQWYGYTFGSGTRLTVV.